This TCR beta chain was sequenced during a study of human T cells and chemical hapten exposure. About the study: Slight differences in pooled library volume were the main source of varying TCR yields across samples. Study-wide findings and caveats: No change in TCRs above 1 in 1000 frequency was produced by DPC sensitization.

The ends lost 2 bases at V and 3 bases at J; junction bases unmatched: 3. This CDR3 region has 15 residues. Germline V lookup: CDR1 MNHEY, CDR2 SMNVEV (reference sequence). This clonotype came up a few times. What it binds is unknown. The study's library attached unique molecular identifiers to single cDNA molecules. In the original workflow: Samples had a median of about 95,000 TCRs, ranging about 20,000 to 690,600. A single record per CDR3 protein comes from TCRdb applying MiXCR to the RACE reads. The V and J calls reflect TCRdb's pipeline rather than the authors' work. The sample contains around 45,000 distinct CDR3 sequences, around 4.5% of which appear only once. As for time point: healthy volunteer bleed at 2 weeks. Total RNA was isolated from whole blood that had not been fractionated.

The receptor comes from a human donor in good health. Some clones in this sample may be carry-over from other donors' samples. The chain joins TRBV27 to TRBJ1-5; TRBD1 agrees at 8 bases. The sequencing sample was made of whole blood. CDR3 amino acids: CASSLRTGINQPQHF. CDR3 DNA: TGTGCCAGCAGTTTACGGACAGGGATCAATCAGCCCCAGCATTTT.